The sequence of this T cell receptor beta chain was determined in a study of cytomegalovirus exposure and HLA in healthy donors. Primers for the PCR totalled 60 Vbeta and 13 Jbeta. Sequencing used immunoSEQ multiplex PCR; TCRdb keeps in-frame clones, though not all of them. The sample lists about 55,000 clones, about 80% seen once, with about 1.5% in the top ten. Germline lookup yields CDR1 SGDLS and CDR2 YYNGEE. The length of the CDR3 is 14 residues. The ends were cut back, 3 bases at V and 8 bases at J, with 17 bases in the middle. This clone has only a few counts. This TCR derives from a female donor in good health and CMV-seronegative. The sample was PBMCs. The chain couples TRBV9 to TRBJ1-2; weak D call: TRBD1 (6 bases). CDR3 protein: CASSGGGGVKGYTF. CDR3 nucleotides: TGTGCCAGCAGCGGCGGAGGGGGGGTGAAAGGCTACACCTTC.